This entry lists 3 T cell receptor beta chains sequenced from one sample in a study of neoadjuvant anti-PD-1 for oral cavity cancer. Repertoires were generated with immunoSEQ multiplex PCR, while TCRdb's copy carries only in-frame clones and drops some. Of around 60,000 clones in the sample, approximately 79% are singletons; the top ten hold around 2.6%. This material consisted of PBMCs, taken before nivolumab (anti-PD-1) treatment. These receptors were collected from a person aged 35-79 years with oral cavity squamous cell carcinoma.

As DNA, the CDR3 is TGTGCCAGCAGCGCGGGGGTCATTTCTAACTATGGCTACACCTTC. It translates to CASSAGVISNYGYTF. The genes are TRBV9 and TRBJ1-2; tentative D call: TRBD1 (5 bases). The germline V and J ends were trimmed by 3 bases and 0 bases, with 12 bases remaining between them. The CDR3 runs 15 residues. From germline, CDR1 is SGDLS and CDR2 YYNGEE.

The genes are TRBV15 and TRBJ1-6, with 8 bases fitting TRBD1. In germline, CDR1 is LNHNV, CDR2 YYDKDF (reference sequence). The CDR3 has 14 residues. V shed 5 bases and J 5 bases; nucleotides not matched to a gene: 2. CDR3 nucleotide sequence: TGTGCCACCAGCGGACAGGGCCATAATTCACCCCTCCACTTT. Protein sequence: CATSGQGHNSPLHF.

This chain joins TRBV5-1 and TRBJ2-3, with D possibly being TRBD1 or TRBD2 (5 bases each). Per the germline V gene, CDR1 is SGHRS and CDR2 is YFSETQ. V lost 3 bases and J lost 3, with 17 bases in between. This CDR3 region has 16 residues. CDR3 DNA sequence: TGCGCCAGCAGCTCCTTGAGGGGCGTTAGAACAGATACGCAGTATTTT. It yields the protein CASSSLRGVRTDTQYF. Full variable domain (missing parts from reference TRBV5-1 and TRBJ2-3): KAGVTQTPRYLIKTRGQQVTLSCSPISGHRSVSWYQQTPGQGLQFLFEYFSETQRNKGNFPGRFSGRQFSNSRSEMNVSTLELGDSALYLCASSSLRGVRTDTQYFGPGTRLTVL.